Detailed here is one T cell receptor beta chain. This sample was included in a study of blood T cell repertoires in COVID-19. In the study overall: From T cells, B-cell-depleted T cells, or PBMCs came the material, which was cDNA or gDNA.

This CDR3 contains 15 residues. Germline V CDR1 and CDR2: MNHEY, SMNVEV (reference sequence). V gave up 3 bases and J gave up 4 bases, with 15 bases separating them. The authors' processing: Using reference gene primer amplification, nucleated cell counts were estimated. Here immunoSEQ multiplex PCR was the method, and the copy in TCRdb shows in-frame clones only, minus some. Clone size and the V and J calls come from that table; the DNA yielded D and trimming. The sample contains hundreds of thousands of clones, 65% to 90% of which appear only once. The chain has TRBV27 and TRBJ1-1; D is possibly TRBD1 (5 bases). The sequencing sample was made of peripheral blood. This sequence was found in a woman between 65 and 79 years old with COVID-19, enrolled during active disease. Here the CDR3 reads CASSLSFGGGTEAFF. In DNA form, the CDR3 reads TGTGCCAGCAGTTTGAGTTTCGGGGGTGGCACTGAAGCTTTCTTT.